This T cell receptor (beta chain) was captured by sequencing in a study of OX40 agonist ivuxolimab in advanced cancers. This CDR3 contains 14 residues. The ends lost 3 bases at V and 8 bases at J; junction bases unmatched: 12. Per the germline V gene, CDR1 is GTSNPN and CDR2 is SVGIG (reference sequence). The repertoire was sequenced with immunoSEQ multiplex PCR; TCRdb's copy has only in-frame clones and lacks some. The sample holds 82,000 or so clones; just under 95% are singletons and the top ten take 0.55% to 0.75%. The material was CD4+ or CD8+ T cells sorted from blood, obtained in a trial of the OX40 agonist ivuxolimab. The chain joins TRBV30 to TRBJ2-5; 7 bases agree with TRBD1. The clonotype was recovered from an adult with an advanced solid tumor such as melanoma, head and neck, liver or kidney cancer. The CDR3 DNA follows: TGTGCCTGGAGCCAAGCGACAGGGACGGGTACCCAGTACTTC. It specifies CAWSQATGTGTQYF.